The entry below gives a single T cell receptor beta chain sequence along with its context. What it recognizes is unknown. These data belong to a study of CD8 T cells in Susac syndrome. Study-level findings and limits: The study conceded that its TCR sequencing and HLA analysis involved relatively few individuals.

CD8+ and CD4+ blood T cells underwent TCR beta sequencing. While CD8+ and CD4+ T cells were isolated negatively, TEMRA cells were enriched by FACS. With random hexamers, 0.5 to 1 ug RNA was reverse transcribed. Amplification of TCR beta CDR3 by immunoSEQ multiplex PCR spanned 54 Vbeta and 13 Jbeta. Using its own MiXCR run on the immunoSEQ multiplex PCR reads, TCRdb lists one record per CDR3 protein. The table records about 180,000 distinct CDR3 sequences, approximately 95% of them present only once. CDR3 size: 15 residues. Germline lookup yields CDR1 GTSNPN and CDR2 SVGIG (reference sequence). V was clipped by 0 bases and J by 3 bases; unmatched bases: 4.

V and J are TRBV30 and TRBJ1-5; 8 nucleotides align to TRBD1. The source is a human donor with multiple sclerosis. Source material: CD4+ T cells from PBMCs. The CDR3, as DNA: TGTGCCTGGAGTGTACAGGGGGGAATCAATCAGCCCCAGCATTTT. This gives the protein CAWSVQGGINQPQHF.